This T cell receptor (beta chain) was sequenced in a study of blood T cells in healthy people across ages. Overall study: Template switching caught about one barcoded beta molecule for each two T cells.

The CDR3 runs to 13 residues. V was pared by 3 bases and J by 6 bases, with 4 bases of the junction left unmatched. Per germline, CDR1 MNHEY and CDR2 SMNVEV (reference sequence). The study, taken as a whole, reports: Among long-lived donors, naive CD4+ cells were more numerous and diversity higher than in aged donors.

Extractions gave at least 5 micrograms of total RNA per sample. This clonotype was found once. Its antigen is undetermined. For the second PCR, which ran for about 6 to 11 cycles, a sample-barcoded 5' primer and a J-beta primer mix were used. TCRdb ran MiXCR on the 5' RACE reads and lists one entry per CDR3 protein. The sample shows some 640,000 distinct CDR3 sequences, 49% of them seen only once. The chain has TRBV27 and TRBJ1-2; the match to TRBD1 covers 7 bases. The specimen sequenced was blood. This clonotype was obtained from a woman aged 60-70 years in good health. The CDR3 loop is CASSFEGAHGYTF. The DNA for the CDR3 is TGTGCCAGCAGTTTTGAGGGGGCGCATGGCTACACCTTC.